The 19 T cell receptor beta chains below come from one sample, sequenced in a study of CD8 T cells in ankylosing spondylitis. Findings of the study overall: A TCR beta motif made of 7 to 9 highly homologous variants seemed typical of ankylosing spondylitis blood.

Which antigens these TCRs recognize remains unknown. Each CDR3 protein gets one entry after TCRdb re-called the 5' RACE reads with MiXCR. The data contain approximately 440,000 distinct CDR3 sequences, more than 15% of them singletons. The sequenced sample consisted of blood, either unsorted or a sorted T cell fraction (not recorded which). These receptors were collected from a male donor with ankylosing spondylitis.

This clonotype occurred a few times. The chain has TRBV20-1 and TRBJ2-7; 10 positions agree with TRBD2. The CDR3 totals 14 residues. Losses at the gene ends were 5 bases for V and 4 bases for J; bases not matched to a gene: 8. Germline assignment: CDR1 DFQATT and CDR2 SNEGSKA (reference sequence). The chain's CDR3 is CSAAVGTSAYEQYF. The CDR3 region has the DNA TGCAGTGCTGCCGTTGGGACTAGCGCGTACGAGCAGTACTTC.

This sequence joins TRBV18 and TRBJ2-2; TRBD1 agrees at 12 bases. The CDR3 is 16 residues long. With 0 bases clipped from V and 5 bases from J, the junction kept 1 base outside the gene matches. Germline V gives CDR1 KGHSH, CDR2 LQKENI. In DNA form, the CDR3 reads TGTGCCAGCTCACCACCGGGACAGGGGGCGACCGGGGAGCTGTTTTTT. It codes for CASSPPGQGATGELFF.

The V call is TRBV5-1, the J call TRBJ1-1, with D unclear. Germline V gene sequence: CDR1 SGHRS, CDR2 YFSETQ. The CDR3 consists of 13 residues. Trimming shortened V by 0 bases and J by 8 bases, and 11 bases separated the two germline ends. The CDR3 DNA sequence: TGCGCCAGCAGCTTGGGGCCGGGAAGGGAAGCTTTCTTT. Translation: CASSLGPGREAFF.

This clonotype has more than one count but fewer than ten. The V call is TRBV7-9, the J call TRBJ2-1, with a possible D match to TRBD2 (5 bases). Looked up from germline, CDR1 is SEHNR and CDR2 is FQNEAQ (reference sequence). CDR3 length: 14 residues. The V and J ends lost 0 bases and 6 bases respectively, with 9 bases between them. The CDR3 coding sequence is TGTGCCAGCAGCTTAGCGGGAGCTATCAATGAGCAGTTCTTC. Amino acid sequence: CASSLAGAINEQFF.

The chain is built from TRBV9 and TRBJ2-1; 8 nucleotides align to TRBD2. Germline CDR1 reads SGDLS; CDR2 reads YYNGEE. The CDR3 spans 14 residues. The V gene end was trimmed by 0 bases and the J gene end by 7 bases; junction bases not matched to a gene: 3. DNA of the CDR3: TGTGCCAGCAGCGTAGAAAGCGGGAGTAATGAGCAGTTCTTC. It translates to CASSVESGSNEQFF.

This clonotype was seen a handful of times. The V gene is TRBV7-8, the J gene TRBJ1-5, with a possible D match to TRBD1 (6 bases). Germline V gene data show CDR1 as SGHVS and CDR2 as FQNEAQ. Trimming stripped 0 bases from V and 4 bases from J, with 10 bases between. The CDR3 is made up of 15 amino acids. The CDR3 region has the DNA TGTGCCAGCAGCTTAGCGGAGGGGGTAAATCAGCCCCAGCATTTT. This sequence encodes CASSLAEGVNQPQHF.

This clonotype occurred a few times. V usage is TRBV6-5 and J usage is TRBJ2-7, with 9 bases fitting TRBD1. The CDR3 runs 17 residues. V trimming: 0 bases; J trimming: 5 bases; junction bases outside the gene matches: 11. CDR1 MNHEY and CDR2 SVGAGI come from the germline V gene. Here the CDR3 reads CASSYSGSGTGIHEQYF. The CDR3 DNA is TGTGCCAGCAGTTACTCCGGTTCCGGGACAGGGATACACGAGCAGTACTTC.

The rearrangement joins TRBV2 to TRBJ2-2, with unresolved D. The CDR3 is 14 residues long. V lost 7 bases and J lost 1, with 10 bases in between. Germline CDR1 and CDR2: SNHLY and FYNNEI. CDR3 nucleotide sequence: TGTGCCAGCACTGCAGTCCGGAACACCGGGGAGCTGTTTTTT. Amino acids: CASTAVRNTGELFF.

This clonotype occurred many times. V is TRBV5-1 and J is TRBJ1-1, with D unresolved. Trimming shortened V by 0 bases and J by 2 bases, and 8 bases separated the two germline ends. CDR1 is SGHRS and CDR2 is YFSETQ in the germline V gene. This CDR3 has 14 amino acids. The CDR3 DNA is TGCGCCAGCAGCTTGGGGCAGTTCAACACTGAAGCTTTCTTT. This translates into CASSLGQFNTEAFF. Supplemented by reference TRBV5-1 and TRBJ1-1, the full variable domain reads KAGVTQTPRYLIKTRGQQVTLSCSPISGHRSVSWYQQTPGQGLQFLFEYFSETQRNKGNFPGRFSGRQFSNSRSEMNVSTLELGDSALYLCASSLGQFNTEAFFGQGTRLTVV.

This chain uses TRBV4-1 with TRBJ1-2; no clear D. The V end was cut by 0 bases, the J end by 7 bases, with 6 bases between. The CDR3 has 12 residues. CDR1 is MGHRA and CDR2 is YSYEKL in the germline V gene. The chain's CDR3 is CASSQDTAGYTF. CDR3 DNA: TGCGCCAGCAGCCAAGATACAGCTGGCTACACCTTC.

The V gene is TRBV18, the J gene TRBJ2-3, with 9 bases identical to TRBD2. Germline V gene data show CDR1 as KGHSH and CDR2 as LQKENI. Losses at the gene ends were 2 bases for V and 3 bases for J; bases not matched to a gene: 6. The CDR3 runs to 16 residues. The CDR3 loop is CASSPEQREVTDTQYF. The CDR3 DNA sequence: TGTGCCAGCTCACCAGAGCAGCGGGAGGTGACAGATACGCAGTATTTT.

This clonotype has more than one count but fewer than ten. The genes are TRBV27 and TRBJ2-1, with D possibly TRBD2 on 6 matching bases. V was pared by 2 bases and J by 5 bases, with 19 bases between. The CDR3 runs to 17 residues. Per germline, CDR1 MNHEY and CDR2 SMNVEV (reference sequence). For the CDR3, the DNA is TGTGCCAGCAGTTTACGCACAGCGGACTATCAGCACAATGAGCAGTTCTTC. Translated: CASSLRTADYQHNEQFF.

This clonotype was seen a handful of times. The chain links TRBV6-1 to TRBJ2-5, with TRBD2 matching 7 bases. Germline V gene data show CDR1 as MNHNS and CDR2 as SASEGT. Losses at the gene ends were 3 bases for V and 7 bases for J; bases not matched to a gene: 5. CDR3 size: 13 residues. DNA for the CDR3: TGTGCCAGCAGTGATGGACTAGTTGTGACCCAGTACTTC. This codes for CASSDGLVVTQYF.

This clonotype came up a few times. The chain carries TRBV4-3 and TRBJ2-2; no clear D gene. The germline V and J ends were trimmed by 7 bases and 1 base, with 16 bases remaining between them. The germline CDR1 and CDR2 sequences are LGHNA and YSLEER. The CDR3 runs 16 residues. The CDR3 sequence is CASIWAVRLNTGELFF. CDR3 coding DNA: TGCGCCAGCATCTGGGCAGTCAGGTTGAACACCGGGGAGCTGTTTTTT.

This clonotype was counted ten times or more. J is TRBJ1-2 and V is TRBV7-2; D uncertain. Germline values: CDR1 SGHTA, CDR2 FQGNSA. Trimming cost V 2 bases and J 5 bases, with 15 bases left between them. This CDR3 spans 15 amino acids. CDR3 sequence reads: CASSLRERPGYGYTF. As DNA, the CDR3 is TGTGCCAGCAGCTTAAGGGAGCGTCCGGGGTATGGCTACACCTTC.

The chain couples TRBV6-1 to TRBJ2-7, with D perhaps TRBD2 (5 bases). The V gene's germline CDR1 is MNHNS and CDR2 SASEGT. The CDR3 is 12 amino acids. The V end was cut by 7 bases, the J end by 3 bases, with 10 bases between. This chain's CDR3 is CASTGVLYEQYF. CDR3 in DNA: TGTGCCAGCACCGGGGTGCTCTACGAGCAGTACTTC.

The rearrangement uses TRBV7-9 and TRBJ2-1; D may be TRBD2 (6 bases). The CDR3 contains 15 residues. The germline gives CDR1 SEHNR, CDR2 FQNEAQ (reference sequence). With 5 bases removed from V and 8 bases from J, the gap between germline ends came to 19 bases. CDR3 DNA sequence: TGTGCCAGCAGCGGCCGGGTGGCTAGCGCGCATGAGCAGTTCTTC. The encoded protein is CASSGRVASAHEQFF.

V gene TRBV5-1 combines with J gene TRBJ1-1, with 7 bases identical to TRBD1. Trimming removed 5 bases from V and 4 bases from J; junction bases left unmatched: 11. Germline loops: CDR1 SGHRS, CDR2 YFSETQ. The CDR3 extends over 15 amino acids. This chain's CDR3 is CASSTQGGGGTEAFF. Here the CDR3 DNA reads TGCGCCAGCAGTACCCAGGGGGGAGGCGGCACTGAAGCTTTCTTT. Looking up the rest from reference TRBV5-1 and TRBJ1-1 gives the full variable domain: KAGVTQTPRYLIKTRGQQVTLSCSPISGHRSVSWYQQTPGQGLQFLFEYFSETQRNKGNFPGRFSGRQFSNSRSEMNVSTLELGDSALYLCASSTQGGGGTEAFFGQGTRLTVV.

The rearrangement joins TRBV5-1 to TRBJ1-1; D call uncertain. From germline, CDR1 is SGHRS and CDR2 YFSETQ. The CDR3 consists of 12 residues. V lost 0 bases, J lost 7 bases, and 7 bases lay in between. The CDR3 DNA sequence: TGCGCCAGCAGCTTGGAGAAGAGTGAAGCTTTCTTT. Encoded protein: CASSLEKSEAFF.